This TCR beta chain appears in the sequencing data of a study of early T cells in non-severe SARS-CoV-2 infection. As for the study in general: Bulk RNA isolated from unsorted whole blood underwent sequencing; chains were not paired.

Germline CDR1 and CDR2: SQVTM and ANQGSEA. Trimming cost V 0 bases and J 2 bases, with 9 bases left between them. This CDR3 has 14 amino acids. TCRdb ran MiXCR on the 5' RACE reads and lists one entry per CDR3 protein. The table includes 50,000 to 70,000 distinct CDR3 sequences, about 9.1% detected once. Notes on this clonotype: Possible read error: a much larger clone is one base away.

The origin of this receptor is an adult who was a healthcare worker with PCR-confirmed SARS-CoV-2 infection or an uninfected control (not recorded which). Sequencing input: whole blood. V usage is TRBV29-1 and J usage is TRBJ2-3; D gene ambiguous. The CDR3 spells CSVEDRGNTDTQYF. CDR3 coding DNA: TGCAGCGTTGAAGATCGCGGAAACACAGATACGCAGTATTTT.